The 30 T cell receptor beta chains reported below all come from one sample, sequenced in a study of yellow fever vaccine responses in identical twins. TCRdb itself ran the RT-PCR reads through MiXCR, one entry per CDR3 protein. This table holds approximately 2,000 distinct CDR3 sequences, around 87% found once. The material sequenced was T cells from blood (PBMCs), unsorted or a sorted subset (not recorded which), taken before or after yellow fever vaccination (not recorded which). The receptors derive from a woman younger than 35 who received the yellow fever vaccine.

The CDR3 DNA sequence: TGTGCCATCAACGTCCCGGGTCCCACGGATACGCAGTATTTT. It encodes CAINVPGPTDTQYF. The J gene is TRBJ2-3, the V gene TRBV10-3, with unresolved D. The germline CDR1 and CDR2 sequences are ENHRY and SYGVKD. The CDR3 loop spans 14 amino acids. V lost 7 bases and J 6 bases, leaving 17 bases between the germline ends.

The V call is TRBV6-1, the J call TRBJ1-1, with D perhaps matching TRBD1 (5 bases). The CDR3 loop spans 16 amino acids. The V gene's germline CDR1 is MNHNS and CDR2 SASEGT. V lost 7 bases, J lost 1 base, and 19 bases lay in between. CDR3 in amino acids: CASTSLPGTANTEAFF. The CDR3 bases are TGTGCCAGCACCTCATTGCCCGGGACCGCGAACACTGAAGCTTTCTTT.

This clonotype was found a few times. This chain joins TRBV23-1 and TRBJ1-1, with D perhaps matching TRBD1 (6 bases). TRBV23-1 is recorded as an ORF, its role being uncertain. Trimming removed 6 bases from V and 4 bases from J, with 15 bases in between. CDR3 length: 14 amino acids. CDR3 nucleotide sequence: TGCGCCAGCAGAACCTACAGGGAGACCACTGAAGCTTTCTTT. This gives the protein CASRTYRETTEAFF.

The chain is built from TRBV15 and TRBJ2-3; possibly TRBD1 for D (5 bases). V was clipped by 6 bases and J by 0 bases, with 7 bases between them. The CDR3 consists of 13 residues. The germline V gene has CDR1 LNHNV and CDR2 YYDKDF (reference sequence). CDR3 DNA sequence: TGTGCCACCAGGACAGAGAGCACAGATACGCAGTATTTT. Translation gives CATRTESTDTQYF.

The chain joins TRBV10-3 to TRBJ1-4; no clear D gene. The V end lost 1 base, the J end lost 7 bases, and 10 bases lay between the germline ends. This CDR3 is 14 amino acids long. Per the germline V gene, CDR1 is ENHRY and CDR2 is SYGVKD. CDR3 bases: TGTGCCATCAGTGAGTATGCAGGAGTTGAAAAACTGTTTTTT. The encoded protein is CAISEYAGVEKLFF.

CDR3 region: CASSPETGELFF. The CDR3 nucleotides are TGTGCCAGCAGCCCAGAAACCGGGGAGCTGTTTTTT. The V call is TRBV11-1, the J call TRBJ2-2, with D hard to call. Trimming removed 5 bases from V and 5 bases from J, with 6 bases in between. The CDR3 is 12 amino acids. From germline, CDR1 is SGHAT and CDR2 FQDESV (reference sequence).

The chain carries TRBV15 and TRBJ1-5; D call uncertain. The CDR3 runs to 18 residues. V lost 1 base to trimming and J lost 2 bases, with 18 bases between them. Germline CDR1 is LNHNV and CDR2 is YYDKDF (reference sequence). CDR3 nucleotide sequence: TGTGCCACCAGCAGAGCTGCATTGCGCGGGTCAGGCAATCAGCCCCAGCATTTT. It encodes CATSRAALRGSGNQPQHF. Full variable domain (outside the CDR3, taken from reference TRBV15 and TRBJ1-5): DAMVIQNPRYQVTQFGKPVTLSCSQTLNHNVMYWYQQKSSQAPKLLFHYYDKDFNNEADTPDNFQSRRPNTSFCFLDIRSPGLGDTAMYLCATSRAALRGSGNQPQHFGDGTRLSIL.

CDR3 nucleotide sequence: TGTGCCAGCAGCTTTTTGCAGGCAAATTCACCCCTCCACTTT. This translates into CASSFLQANSPLHF. The chain couples TRBV7-6 to TRBJ1-6; D gene uncertain. V was cut by 3 bases and J by 7 bases, with 10 bases left in between. Germline V gives CDR1 SGHVS, CDR2 FNYEAQ. The CDR3 contains 14 residues.

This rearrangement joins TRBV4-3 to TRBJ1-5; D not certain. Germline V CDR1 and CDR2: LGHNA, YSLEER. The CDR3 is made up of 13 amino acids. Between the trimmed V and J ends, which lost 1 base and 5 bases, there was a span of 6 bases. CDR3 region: CASSQGLDQPQHF. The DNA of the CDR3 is TGCGCCAGCAGCCAAGGGCTTGATCAGCCCCAGCATTTT.

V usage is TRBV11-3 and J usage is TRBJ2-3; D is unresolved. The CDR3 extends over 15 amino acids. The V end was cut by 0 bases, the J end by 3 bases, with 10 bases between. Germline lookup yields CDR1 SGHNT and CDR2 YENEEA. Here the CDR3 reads CASSLEWLKTDTQYF. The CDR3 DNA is TGTGCCAGCAGCTTAGAATGGTTAAAGACAGATACGCAGTATTTT.

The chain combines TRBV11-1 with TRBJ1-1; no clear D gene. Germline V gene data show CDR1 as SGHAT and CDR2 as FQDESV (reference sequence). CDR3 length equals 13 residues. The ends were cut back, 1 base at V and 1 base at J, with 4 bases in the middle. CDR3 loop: CASSLDENTEAFF. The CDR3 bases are TGTGCCAGCAGCTTAGACGAGAACACTGAAGCTTTCTTT. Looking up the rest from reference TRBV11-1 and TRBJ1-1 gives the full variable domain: EAEVAQSPRYKITEKSQAVAFWCDPISGHATLYWYRQILGQGPELLVQFQDESVVDDSQLPKDRFSAERLKGVDSTLKIQPAELGDSAMYLCASSLDENTEAFFGQGTRLTVV.

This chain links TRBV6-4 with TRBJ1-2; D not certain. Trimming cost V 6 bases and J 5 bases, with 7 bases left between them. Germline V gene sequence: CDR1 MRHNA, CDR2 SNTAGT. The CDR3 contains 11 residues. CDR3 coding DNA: TGTGCCAGCAGGGACGGGTATGGCTACACCTTC. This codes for CASRDGYGYTF.

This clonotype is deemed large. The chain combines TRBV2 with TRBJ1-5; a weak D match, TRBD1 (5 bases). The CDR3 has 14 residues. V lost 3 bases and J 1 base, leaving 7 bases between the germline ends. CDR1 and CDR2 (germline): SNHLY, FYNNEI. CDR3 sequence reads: CASSEGRSNQPQHF. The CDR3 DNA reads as TGTGCCAGCAGTGAGGGACGCAGCAATCAGCCCCAGCATTTT.

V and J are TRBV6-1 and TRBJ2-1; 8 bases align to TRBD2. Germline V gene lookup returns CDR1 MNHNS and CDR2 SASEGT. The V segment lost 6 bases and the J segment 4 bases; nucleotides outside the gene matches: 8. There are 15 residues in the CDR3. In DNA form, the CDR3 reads TGTGCCAGCAGCCCCCCGGGACTAGAATACAATGAGCAGTTCTTC. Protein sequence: CASSPPGLEYNEQFF.

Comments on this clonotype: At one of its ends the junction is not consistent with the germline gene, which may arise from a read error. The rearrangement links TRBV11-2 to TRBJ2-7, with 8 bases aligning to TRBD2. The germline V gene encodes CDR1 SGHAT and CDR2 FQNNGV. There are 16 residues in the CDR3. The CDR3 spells CASSTGIAGTSYEEYF. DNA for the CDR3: TGTGCCAGCAGCACCGGGATAGCGGGAACCTCCTACGAGGAGTACTTC.

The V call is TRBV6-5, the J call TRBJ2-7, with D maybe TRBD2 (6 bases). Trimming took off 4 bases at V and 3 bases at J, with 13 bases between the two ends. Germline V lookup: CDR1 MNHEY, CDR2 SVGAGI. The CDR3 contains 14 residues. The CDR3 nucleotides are TGTGCCAGCAGTTCGCGGCCCGGGGGCTACGAGCAGTACTTC. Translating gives CASSSRPGGYEQYF.

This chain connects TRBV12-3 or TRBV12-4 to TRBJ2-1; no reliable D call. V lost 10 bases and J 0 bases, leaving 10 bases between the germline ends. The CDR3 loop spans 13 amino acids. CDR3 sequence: CATVGLSYNEQFF. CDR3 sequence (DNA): TGTGCCACCGTTGGTCTCTCCTACAATGAGCAGTTCTTC.

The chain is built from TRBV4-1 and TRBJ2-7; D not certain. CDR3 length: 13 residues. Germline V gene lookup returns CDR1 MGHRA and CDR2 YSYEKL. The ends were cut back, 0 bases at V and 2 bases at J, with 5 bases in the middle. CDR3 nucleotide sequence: TGCGCCAGCAGCCAAGATAGGGCCTACGAGCAGTACTTC. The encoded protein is CASSQDRAYEQYF.

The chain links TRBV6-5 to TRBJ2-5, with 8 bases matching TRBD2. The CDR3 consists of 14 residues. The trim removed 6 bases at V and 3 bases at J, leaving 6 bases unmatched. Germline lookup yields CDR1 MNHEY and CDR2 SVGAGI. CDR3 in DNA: TGTGCCAGCAGCTACCGGGGGGGGGAAGAGACCCAGTACTTC. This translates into CASSYRGGEETQYF.

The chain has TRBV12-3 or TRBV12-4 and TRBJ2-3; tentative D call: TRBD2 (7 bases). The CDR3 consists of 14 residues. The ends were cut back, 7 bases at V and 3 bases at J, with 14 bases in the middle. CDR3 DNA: TGTGCCAGCAATTGGGGGGGCGGGACAGATACGCAGTATTTT. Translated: CASNWGGGTDTQYF.

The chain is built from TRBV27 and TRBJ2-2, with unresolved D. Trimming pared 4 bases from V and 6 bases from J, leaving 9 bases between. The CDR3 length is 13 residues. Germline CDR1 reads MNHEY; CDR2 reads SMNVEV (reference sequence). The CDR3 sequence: CASSSPGPGELFF. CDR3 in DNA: TGTGCCAGCAGTTCGCCCGGACCCGGGGAGCTGTTTTTT.

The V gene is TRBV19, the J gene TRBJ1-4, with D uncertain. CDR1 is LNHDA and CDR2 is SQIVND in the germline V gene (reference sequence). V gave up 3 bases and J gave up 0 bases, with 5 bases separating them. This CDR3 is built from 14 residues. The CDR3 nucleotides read TGTGCCAGTAGTATGGATGCAACTAATGAAAAACTGTTTTTT. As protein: CASSMDATNEKLFF.

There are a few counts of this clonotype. In DNA form, the CDR3 reads TGCGCCAGCAGTGAGCGGGGATCGGGGAACACTGAAGCTTTCTTT. As protein: CASSERGSGNTEAFF. The chain combines TRBV10-1 with TRBJ1-1; D is unresolved. This CDR3 has 15 residues. CDR1 WNHNN and CDR2 SYGVQD come from the germline V gene (reference sequence). V was shortened by 2 bases and J by 1 base, with 11 bases between the two germline ends.

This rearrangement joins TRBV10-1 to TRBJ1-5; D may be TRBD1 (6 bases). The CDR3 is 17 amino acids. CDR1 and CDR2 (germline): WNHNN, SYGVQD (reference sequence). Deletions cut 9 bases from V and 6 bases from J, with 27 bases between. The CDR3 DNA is TGCGCCAGGAAGGACGCCCGCTGGGGGCAGGTGAGTCAGCCCCAGCATTTT. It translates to CARKDARWGQVSQPQHF.

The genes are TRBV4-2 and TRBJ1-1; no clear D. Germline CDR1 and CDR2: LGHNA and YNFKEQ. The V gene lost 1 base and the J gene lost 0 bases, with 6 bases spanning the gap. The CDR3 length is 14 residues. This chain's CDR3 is CASSQGTMNTEAFF. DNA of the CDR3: TGTGCCAGCAGCCAAGGAACCATGAACACTGAAGCTTTCTTT.

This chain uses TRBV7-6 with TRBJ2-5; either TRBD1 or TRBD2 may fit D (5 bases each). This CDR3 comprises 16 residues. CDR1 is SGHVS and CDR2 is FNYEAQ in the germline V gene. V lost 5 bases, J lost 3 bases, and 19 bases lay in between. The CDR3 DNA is TGTGCCAGCAGCCGAGAAATCGGGGCAGGAAAAGAGACCCAGTACTTC. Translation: CASSREIGAGKETQYF.

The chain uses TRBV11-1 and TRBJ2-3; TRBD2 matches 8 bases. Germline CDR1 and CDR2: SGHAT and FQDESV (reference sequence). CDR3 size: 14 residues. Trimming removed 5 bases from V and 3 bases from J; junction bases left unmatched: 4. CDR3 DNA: TGTGCCAGCAGCCTCGGGACTAGAACAGATACGCAGTATTTT. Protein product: CASSLGTRTDTQYF.

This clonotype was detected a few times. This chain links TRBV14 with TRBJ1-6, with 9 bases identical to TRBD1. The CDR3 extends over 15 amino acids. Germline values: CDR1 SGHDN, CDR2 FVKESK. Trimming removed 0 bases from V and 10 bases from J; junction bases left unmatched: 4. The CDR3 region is CASSQEGTGRSPLHF. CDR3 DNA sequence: TGTGCCAGCAGCCAAGAAGGGACAGGGAGATCACCCCTCCACTTT.

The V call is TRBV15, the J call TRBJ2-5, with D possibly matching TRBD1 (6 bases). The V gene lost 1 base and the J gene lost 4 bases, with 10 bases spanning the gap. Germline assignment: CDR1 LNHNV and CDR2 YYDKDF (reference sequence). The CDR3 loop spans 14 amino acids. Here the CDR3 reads CATSRVNRVETQYF. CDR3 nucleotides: TGTGCCACCAGCAGAGTCAACAGGGTAGAGACCCAGTACTTC.

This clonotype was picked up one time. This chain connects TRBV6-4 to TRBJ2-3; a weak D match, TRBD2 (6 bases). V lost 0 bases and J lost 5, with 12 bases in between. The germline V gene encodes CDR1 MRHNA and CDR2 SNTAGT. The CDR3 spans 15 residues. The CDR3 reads CASSDSGGQVDTQYF. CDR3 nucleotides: TGTGCCAGCAGTGACTCGGGAGGTCAGGTAGATACGCAGTATTTT.